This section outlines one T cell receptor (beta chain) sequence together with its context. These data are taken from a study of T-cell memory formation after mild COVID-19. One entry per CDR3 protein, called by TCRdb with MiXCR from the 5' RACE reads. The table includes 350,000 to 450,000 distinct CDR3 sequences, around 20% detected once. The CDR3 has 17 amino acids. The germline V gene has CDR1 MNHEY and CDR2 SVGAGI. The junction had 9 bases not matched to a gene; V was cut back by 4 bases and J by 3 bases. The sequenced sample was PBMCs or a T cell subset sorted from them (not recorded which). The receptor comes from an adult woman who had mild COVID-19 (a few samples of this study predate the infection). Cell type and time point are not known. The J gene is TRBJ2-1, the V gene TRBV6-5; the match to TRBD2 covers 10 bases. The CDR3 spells CASSSLAGDRIYNEQFF. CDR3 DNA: TGTGCCAGCAGTTCCCTAGCGGGAGACAGGATCTACAATGAGCAGTTCTTC.